Ten or more counts support the clone carrying this TCR beta chain. Its matching antigen is unknown. When ophthalmopathy did not progress within 18 months, Graves' hyperthyroidism was considered stable. The sample comes from a study of T cells in Graves' hyperthyroidism and ophthalmopathy. Germline V gene sequence: CDR1 DFQATT, CDR2 SNEGSKA (reference sequence). V dropped 5 bases and J dropped 3 bases, with 17 bases sitting between them. The CDR3 runs 14 residues. Researchers took RNA transcripts and amplified the TCR beta CDR3 regions from them. RT-PCR in the first round (using the HTBI primer set) targeted the TCR CDR3. One entry per CDR3 protein, called by TCRdb with MiXCR from the multiplex PCR reads. This table has some 760,000 distinct CDR3 sequences, 13% to 15% appearing once. Study-level results: The model's output predicted ophthalmopathy at a median of approximately 6.5 months prior to onset.

The source of this sequence is a woman younger than 30 with Graves' hyperthyroidism. V and J are TRBV20-1 and TRBJ2-7; maybe TRBD2 (6 bases). The specimen was blood. DNA of the CDR3: TGCAGTGCTCCCGGGACTCAAAACCTCTACGAGCAGTACTTC. It yields the protein CSAPGTQNLYEQYF.